This T cell receptor (beta chain) was recovered during a study of cytomegalovirus exposure and HLA in healthy donors. Study findings and constraints: V- and J-gene trimming of TCR beta was linked (in a later analysis) to a missense DCLRE1C variant.

The CDR3 consists of 16 residues. CDR1 and CDR2 (germline): LNHDA, SQIVND (reference sequence). The J segment lost 1 base and the V segment lost 4 bases, leaving 3 bases of the junction unmatched. All the people who gave samples were healthy bone marrow donors. The sample holds a few counts of this clone. Antigen specificity is unknown. This PCR relied on a set of 60 Vbeta primers and 13 Jbeta primers. The data were produced by immunoSEQ multiplex PCR, yet TCRdb's version contains in-frame clones alone and is incomplete. The top ten hold more than 1.1% of the sample, which has 180,000 or so clones, 65% to 85% seen once.

This TCR came from a girl aged 10 to 17 in good health and CMV-seropositive. The genes are TRBV19 and TRBJ2-3, with 12 positions matching TRBD2. Sequenced sample: PBMCs. The CDR3, as DNA: TGTGCCAGTAGTAGACTAGCGGGAGAAGGCACAGATACGCAGTATTTT. Translation gives CASSRLAGEGTDTQYF. The variable domain in full, with the rest retrieved from reference TRBV19 and TRBJ2-3, is DGGITQSPKYLFRKEGQNVTLSCEQNLNHDAMYWYRQDPGQGLRLIYYSQIVNDFQKGDIAEGYSVSREKKESFPLTVTSAQKNPTAFYLCASSRLAGEGTDTQYFGPGTRLTVL.